This section outlines one TCR beta chain sequence together with its context. Antigen unknown. CDR1 is MNHNS and CDR2 is SASEGT in the germline V gene. CDR3 length: 12 residues. The germline V and J ends were trimmed by 2 bases and 6 bases, with 8 bases remaining between them. Samples were assayed with immunoSEQ v3.0 at survey level. Sequencing was performed with immunoSEQ multiplex PCR; in TCRdb, only in-frame clones are kept and a portion is missing. The table lists approximately 20,000 clones, roughly 84% of them singletons. This sample is part of a study of long-term antiretroviral therapy in people with HIV. Overall study findings and caveats: Pre-ART-expanded clones dominated the repertoire at all time points. Following ART, diversity rose but still fell short of transplant donor controls.

Every participant gave one or more pre-ART and two or more post-ART PBMC samples. Every sample had about 0.85-11 million cryopreserved PBMC in it before DNA extraction. The specimen comprised unsorted PBMCs, sampled 0.6 years after starting antiretroviral therapy. The chain joins TRBV6-1 to TRBJ2-7; no clear D gene. This clonotype was sampled from a man in his 60s with HIV. DNA of the CDR3: TGTGCCAGCAGTGAATTGCCGGGCGAGCAGTACTTC. This codes for CASSELPGEQYF.